A selection of T cell receptor beta chains follows, all from one sample in a study of early T cells in non-severe SARS-CoV-2 infection. In TCRdb, the 5' RACE reads were re-called with MiXCR into one record per CDR3 protein. Counted here are around 37,000 distinct CDR3 sequences, approximately 10% occurring once; the ten biggest clones make up about 13%. What was sequenced was whole blood. The origin of the receptors is an adult who was a healthcare worker with PCR-confirmed SARS-CoV-2 infection or an uninfected control (not recorded which). The CDR3 runs from the conserved cysteine through the conserved F or W. The D gene is left open where the match is weak. For some rows the clone size is stated as once, few or many, or as a class when expanded; others skip it.

DNA	CDR3	D	size	V	J
TGTGCCAGCAGCCTGGTGGTGGGGGAGCAGTACTTC	CASSLVVGEQYF	.	many	TRBV6-2/TRBV6-3	TRBJ2-7
TGTGCCAGCAGCGGCGGACTAGGCGGTGAAGCTTTCTTT	CASSGGLGGEAFF	.	many	TRBV6-5	TRBJ1-1
TGTGCCAGCAGCCTCTCGGACGTCTATGGCTACACCTTC	CASSLSDVYGYTF	.	few	TRBV3-1	TRBJ1-2
TGTACCTGGAGTACGGAGGTCGGCAATCAGCCCCAGCATTTT	CTWSTEVGNQPQHF	.	.	TRBV30	TRBJ1-5
TGTGCCAGCAGCTTTTTCGACCCGTGGGTCCAAGAGACCCAGTACTTC	CASSFFDPWVQETQYF	.	.	TRBV5-6	TRBJ2-5
TGTGCCAGCAGTCCGACGGAGCCGGATAGCAATCAGCCCCAGCATTTT	CASSPTEPDSNQPQHF	.	medium-sized	TRBV6-5	TRBJ1-5
TGTGCCAGCAGCCCGTATCGACTCCGGGACGGGGAGCTGTTTTTT	CASSPYRLRDGELFF	.	few	TRBV7-9	TRBJ2-2
TGTGCCGGCAGCGGGAGGAGGGCCCAAGAGACCCAGTACTTC	CAGSGRRAQETQYF	TRBD2	.	TRBV5-6	TRBJ2-5
TGTGCCAGCAGTTCCACCTCAATGACCCAAGAGACCCAGTACTTC	CASSSTSMTQETQYF	.	few	TRBV14	TRBJ2-5
TGTGCCAGCTCACCACCGGGCAGGGGGCTTCAGCCCCAGCATTTT	CASSPPGRGLQPQHF	TRBD1	many	TRBV18	TRBJ1-5
TGTGCCAGCAGTTACTCGCGTAGCAATCAGCCCCAGCATTTT	CASSYSRSNQPQHF	.	many	TRBV6-5	TRBJ1-5
TGTGCCAGCAGCCAAGCCGGACGGGGGGACTACGAGCAGTACTTC	CASSQAGRGDYEQYF	TRBD2	.	TRBV3-1	TRBJ2-7
TGTGCCAGCAGCCCCCCAAGCGGGGGGACTTACAATGAGCAGTTCTTC	CASSPPSGGTYNEQFF	TRBD2	many	TRBV9	TRBJ2-1
TGTGCCAGCAGCACTAGCGGGGGAGGTCAAGAGACCCAGTACTTC	CASSTSGGGQETQYF	TRBD2	many	TRBV2	TRBJ2-5
TGTGCCAGCAGCCTAACCCGCAATGAGCAGTTCTTC	CASSLTRNEQFF	.	medium-sized	TRBV11-2	TRBJ2-1